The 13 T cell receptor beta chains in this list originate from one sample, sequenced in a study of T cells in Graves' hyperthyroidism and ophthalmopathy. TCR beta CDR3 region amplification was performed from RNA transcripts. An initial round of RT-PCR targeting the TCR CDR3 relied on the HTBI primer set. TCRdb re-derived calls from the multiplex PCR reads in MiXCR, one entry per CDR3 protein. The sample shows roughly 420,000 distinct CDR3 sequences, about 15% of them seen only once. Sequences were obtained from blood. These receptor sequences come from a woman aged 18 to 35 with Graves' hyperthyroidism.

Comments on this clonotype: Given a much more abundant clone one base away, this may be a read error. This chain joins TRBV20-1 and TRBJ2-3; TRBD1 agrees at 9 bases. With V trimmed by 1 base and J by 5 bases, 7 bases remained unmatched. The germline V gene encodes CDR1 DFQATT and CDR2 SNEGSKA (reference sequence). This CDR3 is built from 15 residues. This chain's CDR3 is CSARAGTGNLDTQYF. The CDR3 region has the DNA TGCAGTGCTAGAGCCGGGACAGGGAACTTAGATACGCAGTATTTT.

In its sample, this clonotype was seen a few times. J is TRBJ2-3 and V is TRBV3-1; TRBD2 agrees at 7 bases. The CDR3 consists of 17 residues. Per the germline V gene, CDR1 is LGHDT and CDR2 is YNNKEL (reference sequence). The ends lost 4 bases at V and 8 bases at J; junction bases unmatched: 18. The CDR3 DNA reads TGTGCCAGCAGCCCCCTCGGGGACGCGGGGGTTTACGCTACGCAGTATTTT. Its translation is CASSPLGDAGVYATQYF.

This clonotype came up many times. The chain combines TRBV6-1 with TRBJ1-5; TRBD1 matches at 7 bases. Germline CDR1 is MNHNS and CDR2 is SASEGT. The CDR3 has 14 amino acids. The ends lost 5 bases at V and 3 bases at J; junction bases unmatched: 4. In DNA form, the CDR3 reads TGTGCCAGCAGTTGGGGACAGCTCAATCAGCCCCAGCATTTT. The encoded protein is CASSWGQLNQPQHF.

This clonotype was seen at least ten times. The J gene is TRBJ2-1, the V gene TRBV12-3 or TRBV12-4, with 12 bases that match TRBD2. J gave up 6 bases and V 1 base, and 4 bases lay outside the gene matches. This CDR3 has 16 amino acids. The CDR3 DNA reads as TGTGCCAGCAGTTTAGGTCAACTAGCGGGGGGCAATGAGCAGTTCTTC. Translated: CASSLGQLAGGNEQFF.

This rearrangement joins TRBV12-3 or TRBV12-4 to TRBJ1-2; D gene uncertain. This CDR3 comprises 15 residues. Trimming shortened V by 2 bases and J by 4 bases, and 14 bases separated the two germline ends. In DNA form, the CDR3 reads TGTGCCAGCAGTTTATTGGGCAGCGCGGGCTATGGCTACACCTTC. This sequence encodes CASSLLGSAGYGYTF.

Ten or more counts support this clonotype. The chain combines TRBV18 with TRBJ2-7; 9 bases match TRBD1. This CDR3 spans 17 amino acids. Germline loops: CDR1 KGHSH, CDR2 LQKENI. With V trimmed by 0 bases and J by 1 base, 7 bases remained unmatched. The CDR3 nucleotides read TGTGCCAGCTCACCACCTCCCGGAGGGACAGGGTCCTACGAGCAGTACTTC. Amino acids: CASSPPPGGTGSYEQYF.

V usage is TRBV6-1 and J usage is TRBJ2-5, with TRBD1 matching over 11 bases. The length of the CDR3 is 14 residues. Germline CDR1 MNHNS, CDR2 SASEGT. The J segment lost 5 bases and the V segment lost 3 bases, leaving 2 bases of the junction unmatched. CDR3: CASSEGQGVETQYF. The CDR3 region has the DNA TGTGCCAGCAGTGAGGGACAGGGGGTGGAGACCCAGTACTTC.

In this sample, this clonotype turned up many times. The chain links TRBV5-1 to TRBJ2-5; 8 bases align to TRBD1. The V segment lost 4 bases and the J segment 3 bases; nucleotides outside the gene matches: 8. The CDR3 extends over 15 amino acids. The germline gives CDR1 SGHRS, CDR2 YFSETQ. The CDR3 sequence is CASSPGRDRKETQYF. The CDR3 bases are TGCGCCAGCAGCCCCGGTAGGGACAGGAAAGAGACCCAGTACTTC.

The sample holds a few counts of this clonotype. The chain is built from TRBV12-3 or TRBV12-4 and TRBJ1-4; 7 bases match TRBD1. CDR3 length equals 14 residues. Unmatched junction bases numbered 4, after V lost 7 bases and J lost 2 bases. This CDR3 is CASNNRGTNEKLFF. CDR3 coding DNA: TGTGCCAGCAATAACAGGGGTACTAATGAAAAACTGTTTTTT.

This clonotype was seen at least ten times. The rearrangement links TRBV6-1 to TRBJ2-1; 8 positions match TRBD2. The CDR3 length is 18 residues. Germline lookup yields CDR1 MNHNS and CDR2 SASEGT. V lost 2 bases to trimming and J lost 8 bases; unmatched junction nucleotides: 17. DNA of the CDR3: TGTGCCAGCAGTGAACTGGGAGCGGGAGCGTCGAAGGGGGATGAGCAGTTCTTC. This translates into CASSELGAGASKGDEQFF.

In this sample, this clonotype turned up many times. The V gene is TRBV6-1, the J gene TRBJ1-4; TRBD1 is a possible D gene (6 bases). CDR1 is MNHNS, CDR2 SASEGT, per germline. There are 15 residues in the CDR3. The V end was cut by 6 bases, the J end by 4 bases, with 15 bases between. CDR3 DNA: TGTGCCAGCAGGCGTTTAGGACAGTATAATGAAAAACTGTTTTTT. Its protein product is CASRRLGQYNEKLFF.

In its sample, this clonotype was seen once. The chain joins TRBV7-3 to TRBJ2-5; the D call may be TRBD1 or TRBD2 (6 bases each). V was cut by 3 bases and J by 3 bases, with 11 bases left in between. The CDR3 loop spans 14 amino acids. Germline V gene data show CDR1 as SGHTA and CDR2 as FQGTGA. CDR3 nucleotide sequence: TGTGCCAGCAGCTTGCTGGGGGGCAAAGAGACCCAGTACTTC. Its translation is CASSLLGGKETQYF. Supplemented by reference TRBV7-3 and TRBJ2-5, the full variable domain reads GAGVSQTPSNKVTEKGKYVELRCDPISGHTALYWYRQSLGQGPEFLIYFQGTGAADDSGLPNDRFFAVRPEGSVSTLKIQRTERGDSAVYLCASSLLGGKETQYFGPGTRLLVL.

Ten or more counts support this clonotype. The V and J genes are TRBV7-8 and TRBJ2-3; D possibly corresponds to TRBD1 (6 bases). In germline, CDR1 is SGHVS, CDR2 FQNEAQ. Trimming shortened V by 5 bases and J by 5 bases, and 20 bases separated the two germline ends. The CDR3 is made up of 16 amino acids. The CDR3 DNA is TGTGCCAGCAGCCCGAGATTGGGGGCTGTGAGAGATACGCAGTATTTT. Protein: CASSPRLGAVRDTQYF.